This passage covers 15 T cell receptor beta chains from one sample sequenced in a study of shared clonotypes between healthy human individuals. Repertoires were generated with immunoSEQ multiplex PCR, while TCRdb's copy carries only in-frame clones and drops some. In the table there are 2 million to 2.5 million clones, under 97% of which are singletons. The sample consisted of naive CD4+ T cells sorted from blood. Subset denoted: CD45RA+ positively selected. Receptors originate from a young man in good health.

J is TRBJ1-4 and V is TRBV18; TRBD1 is a possible D gene (5 bases). Germline V gene sequence: CDR1 KGHSH, CDR2 LQKENI. CDR3 length: 15 amino acids. The V and J ends lost 6 bases and 8 bases respectively, with 19 bases between them. The CDR3 reads CASSSSGGVVEKLFF. CDR3 coding DNA: TGTGCCAGCTCCTCCTCAGGAGGGGTTGTGGAAAAACTGTTTTTT.

The rearrangement links TRBV6-5 to TRBJ1-1, with D uncertain. CDR1 is MNHEY, CDR2 SVGAGI, per germline. Trimming shortened V by 0 bases and J by 1 base, and 9 bases separated the two germline ends. The CDR3 is 15 residues long. The CDR3 loop reads CASSYSNQPNTEAFF. The CDR3 DNA reads as TGTGCCAGCAGTTACTCGAACCAACCGAACACTGAAGCTTTCTTT.

This clone was counted a single time. The V and J genes are TRBV6-6 and TRBJ1-1, with D unclear. V lost 6 bases, J lost 7 bases, and 12 bases lay in between. The CDR3 loop spans 12 amino acids. CDR1 and CDR2 from the germline V gene are MNHNY and SVGAGI (reference sequence). The CDR3 spells CASRNPPIEAFF. CDR3 nucleotides: TGTGCCAGCAGGAACCCTCCCATTGAAGCTTTCTTT.

V and J are TRBV4-3 and TRBJ2-1, with 9 positions matching TRBD2. Germline loops: CDR1 LGHNA, CDR2 YSLEER. CDR3 length equals 14 residues. V trimming: 0 bases; J trimming: 9 bases; junction bases outside the gene matches: 3. CDR3 protein: CASSQEGLATEQFF. CDR3 nucleotides: TGCGCCAGCAGCCAAGAGGGACTAGCTACTGAGCAGTTCTTC.

This chain connects TRBV6-1 to TRBJ1-2; a weak D match, TRBD1 (5 bases). Per the germline V gene, CDR1 is MNHNS and CDR2 is SASEGT. Trimming took off 3 bases at V and 6 bases at J, with 20 bases between the two ends. The CDR3 covers 16 residues. CDR3: CASSEFRVGGSNGYTF. The CDR3 DNA reads as TGTGCCAGCAGTGAGTTTCGAGTCGGGGGGAGCAATGGCTACACCTTC.

The chain uses TRBV2 and TRBJ1-4, with D possibly TRBD1 on 5 matching bases. The germline gives CDR1 SNHLY, CDR2 FYNNEI. The CDR3 length is 15 residues. The V and J ends lost 6 bases and 10 bases respectively, with 21 bases between them. Written as DNA, the CDR3 is TGTGCCAGCAGGCTAGAGATGGGGGAATCCGTAAAACTGTTTTTT. This translates into CASRLEMGESVKLFF.

The chain is built from TRBV11-2 and TRBJ1-2, with D possibly TRBD1 on 5 matching bases. CDR1 is SGHAT, CDR2 FQNNGV, per germline. Trimming removed 7 bases at V and 4 bases at J, with 16 bases between. The CDR3 covers 14 residues. The CDR3 DNA sequence: TGTGCCAGCACTTACTCGGGGGAGTTCTATGGCTACACCTTC. Protein sequence: CASTYSGEFYGYTF.

The rearrangement joins TRBV18 to TRBJ2-7; 10 bases match TRBD1. The CDR3 has 18 residues. V lost 3 bases, J lost 2 bases, and 13 bases stayed unmatched. From germline, CDR1 is KGHSH and CDR2 LQKENI. CDR3 loop: CASSPPTGGAARAYEQYF. The CDR3 DNA is TGTGCCAGCTCACCCCCGACAGGGGGCGCAGCCAGGGCCTACGAGCAGTACTTC.

The gene calls are TRBV7-9 and TRBJ2-5; D is unclear. The V end lost 1 base, the J end lost 4 bases, and 10 bases lay between the germline ends. CDR1 is SEHNR, CDR2 FQNEAQ, per germline (reference sequence). This CDR3 contains 14 residues. CDR3 DNA: TGTGCCAGCAGCTTAGTGGGGTCGGCAGAGACCCAGTACTTC. Protein sequence: CASSLVGSAETQYF.

This clone was seen only once. The chain is built from TRBV19 and TRBJ1-2; D is undetermined. CDR1 LNHDA and CDR2 SQIVND come from the germline V gene (reference sequence). CDR3 size: 15 residues. V was shortened by 1 base and J by 5 bases, with 14 bases between the two germline ends. The CDR3 spells CASSIAAGLGYGYTF. In DNA, the CDR3 is TGTGCCAGTAGTATAGCCGCGGGCTTAGGATATGGCTACACCTTC.

The CDR3 protein is CAISGGVVSKNIQYF. The CDR3 nucleotides read TGTGCCATCAGTGGTGGTGTCGTGTCCAAAAACATTCAGTACTTC. This chain links TRBV10-3 with TRBJ2-4, with no clear D. CDR3 length: 15 amino acids. Germline V lookup: CDR1 ENHRY, CDR2 SYGVKD. V lost 4 bases and J lost 2, with 12 bases in between.

The CDR3 region is CASSYHDGGRDEQYF. DNA of the CDR3: TGTGCCAGCAGTTACCATGACGGGGGGCGCGACGAGCAGTACTTC. The chain recombines TRBV6-5 with TRBJ2-7; tentative D call: TRBD2 (7 bases). V dropped 2 bases and J dropped 5 bases, with 16 bases sitting between them. Germline V gene sequence: CDR1 MNHEY, CDR2 SVGAGI. The CDR3 consists of 15 residues.

The chain employs TRBV5-6 and TRBJ2-7; 9 bases line up with TRBD1. Trimming cost V 2 bases and J 6 bases; bases outside gene matches: 9. This CDR3 is built from 15 residues. Germline V gene sequence: CDR1 SGHDT, CDR2 YYEEEE. For the CDR3, the DNA is TGTGCCAGCAGCTTCTGGGACAGGGATGTAGGCGAGCAGTACTTC. Residues: CASSFWDRDVGEQYF.

The V and J genes are TRBV5-1 and TRBJ2-3, with unresolved D. This CDR3 is built from 14 residues. Germline values: CDR1 SGHRS, CDR2 YFSETQ. V gave up 0 bases and J gave up 1 base, with 6 bases separating them. The CDR3 DNA follows: TGCGCCAGCAGCTTGGTTAGCCGCACAGATACGCAGTATTTT. Amino acids: CASSLVSRTDTQYF.

The chain has TRBV5-4 and TRBJ1-1, with TRBD1 as a possible D gene (5 bases). The germline V and J ends were trimmed by 4 bases and 1 base, with 14 bases remaining between them. The CDR3 has 15 amino acids. The germline V gene has CDR1 SGHNT and CDR2 YYREEE (reference sequence). The CDR3 region is CASSPGSRGNTEAFF. In nucleotides, the CDR3 is TGTGCCAGCAGCCCTGGAAGTAGGGGGAACACTGAAGCTTTCTTT. Filled out from reference TRBV5-4 and TRBJ1-1, the complete variable domain reads ETGVTQSPTHLIKTRGQQVTLRCSSQSGHNTVSWYQQALGQGPQFIFQYYREEENGRGNFPPRFSGLQFPNYSSELNVNALELDDSALYLCASSPGSRGNTEAFFGQGTRLTVV.